This record looks at one T cell receptor beta chain sequence and its context. Germline trimming cut 8 bases from V and 4 bases from J; bases unmatched to any gene: 3. The germline gives CDR1 MNHNS, CDR2 SASEGT. This CDR3 comprises 12 residues. This sample is part of a study of Graves' ophthalmopathy and Graves' hyperthyroidism. The authors amplified TCR beta CDR3 regions from RNA transcripts. RT-PCR with HTBI primers came first, then second-round multiplex PCR. TCRdb recomputed calls from the multiplex PCR reads with MiXCR, one row per CDR3 protein. This sample carries about 620,000 distinct CDR3 sequences, over 20% of them seen once, and the ten largest clones take approximately 7.7%. Hyperthyroidism is called stable when no ophthalmopathy develops within 18 months of follow-up. Out of around 10 ml of fresh peripheral blood, PBMCs were obtained.

Sequencing was carried out using peripheral blood. The sequence derives from a woman aged 18-35 years with stable Graves' hyperthyroidism. Some clones in this sample may be carry-over from other donors' samples. The rearrangement uses TRBV6-1 and TRBJ2-7; TRBD1 agrees at 9 bases. The CDR3 nucleotides read TGTGCCAGCGGGACAGGGTGGTACGAGCAGTACTTC. This gives the protein CASGTGWYEQYF.